Sequencing of this TCR beta chain was carried out in a study of blood T cell dynamics during melanoma immunotherapy. Study background: First-line therapy was either pembrolizumab or nivolumab with ipilimumab for metastatic melanoma.

Time point given: week 3, after first cycle of checkpoint inhibitor. Samples come from before therapy and from week 3 after the first blockade cycle. CDR1 and CDR2 (germline): SGHRS, YFSETQ. CDR3 length: 13 residues. Deletions cut 5 bases from V and 0 bases from J, with 8 bases between. The method was immunoSEQ multiplex PCR; TCRdb's version includes in-frame clones alone and lacks a portion of them. The table lists roughly 15,000 clones, more than 80% of them singletons, with more than 5% in the top ten. The receptor's source is a human donor with melanoma. The chain links TRBV5-1 to TRBJ2-5; D not certain. The starting material was blood, obtained from a patient treated with checkpoint blockade. CDR3 sequence (DNA): TGCGCCAGCAGTTTTGGACACCAAGAGACCCAGTACTTC. As protein: CASSFGHQETQYF.